This T cell receptor beta chain was recovered during a study of T-cell reconstitution after alpha-beta-depleted transplantation in children. The authors prepared the TCRbeta library with unique molecular identifiers. TCRdb independently ran MiXCR on the PCR reads; one entry per CDR3 protein. The data show 300,000 to 400,000 distinct CDR3 sequences, around 15% seen once. This clonotype has ten or more counts. The target antigen is unknown. Whole-study findings and limits: Newly made T cells mostly supplied T-cell counts and diversity one year after transplant. Some patients owed their high day-60 TCRbeta diversity to surviving recipient T cells and thymic progenitors. It was reported that alpha-beta T cells came from several hundred expanded graft clones (about two months after transplant).

The sequences come from PBMCs, mostly from graft donor cells, collected 360 days after TCRalphabeta/CD19-depleted stem cell transplant. The receptor was isolated from a male patient between 2 and 10 years old who had a stem cell transplant for acute lymphoblastic leukemia, so the T cells may come from the graft donor.

CDR3 coding DNA: TGCGCCAGCAGTCCTGCCGGACTAGCGGGAGAAACCGGGGAGCTGTTTTTT. Translated: CASSPAGLAGETGELFF. The V call is TRBV5-1, the J call TRBJ2-2, with 13 bases lining up with TRBD2. Germline CDR1 is SGHRS and CDR2 is YFSETQ. This CDR3 has 17 amino acids. With V trimmed by 5 bases and J by 5 bases, 9 bases remained unmatched.